Below are 14 T cell receptor beta chains sequenced from a single sample in a study of tumor and adjacent non-tumor tissue in lung cancer. Three rounds of nested PCR, following a modified ARM-PCR protocol, produced the TCRbeta library. TCRdb called the multiplex PCR reads again in MiXCR, with one record for every CDR3 protein. The table has about 100,000 distinct CDR3 sequences, over 55% seen once. RNA was extracted from bulk tissue without any cell sorting. More than 3 cm separated this lung sample from the edge of the tumor. Material for sequencing was distant non-tumor lung tissue. The receptor source for this set is a man between 25 and 39 years old with non-small cell lung cancer.

In regard to this clonotype: At one end, the junction sequence differs from germline, possibly due to a read error. In DNA form, the CDR3 reads TGTGCCAACAGCCCGCGGACAGGGGGCTTCGGCACTGAAGCTTTCTTT. Protein product: CANSPRTGGFGTEAFF. This rearrangement joins TRBV7-9 to TRBJ1-1; 11 bases map to TRBD1. The germline V gene encodes CDR1 SEHNR and CDR2 FQNEAQ (reference sequence). The CDR3 length is 16 residues.

The chain carries TRBV29-1 and TRBJ1-2, with 11 bases that match TRBD1. CDR1 SQVTM and CDR2 ANQGSEA come from the germline V gene. This CDR3 comprises 11 residues. The CDR3 protein is CSGGQGADYTF. The CDR3 coding sequence is TGCAGTGGCGGACAGGGGGCCGACTACACCTTC.

About this clonotype itself: Germline and junction disagree at one end, which may indicate a read error. This chain joins TRBV7-9 and TRBJ2-2; tentatively, D is TRBD1 or TRBD2 (6 bases each). The CDR3 totals 15 residues. The germline V gene encodes CDR1 SEHNR and CDR2 FQNEAQ (reference sequence). This chain's CDR3 is CASSLGGAAAGELLF. CDR3 nucleotide sequence: TGTGCCAGCAGCTTAGGGGGGGCAGCGGCCGGGGAGCTGCTTTTT.

This clonotype was seen only once. This chain connects TRBV6-5 to TRBJ2-7; D is ambiguous. Germline V gene data show CDR1 as MNHEY and CDR2 as SVGAGI. The V gene lost 2 bases and the J gene lost 7 bases, with 12 bases spanning the gap. The CDR3 runs to 13 residues. Here the CDR3 DNA reads TGTGCCAGCAGTTACGGTACGGTGGGGGAGCAGTACTTC. This translates into CASSYGTVGEQYF.

As to this clonotype: One end of the junction varies from germline; a read error may be responsible. CDR3 protein: CASREDGYIF. The CDR3 nucleotides are TGTGCCAGCAGGGAGGATGGCTACATCTTT. J is TRBJ1-2 and V is TRBV6-1, with D hard to call. CDR3 size: 10 residues. CDR1 is MNHNS and CDR2 is SASEGT in the germline V gene.

V is TRBV6-5 and J is TRBJ1-6; D uncertain. The CDR3 spans 12 residues. Germline-derived CDR1 and CDR2 are MNHEY and SVGAGI. V dropped 9 bases and J dropped 9 bases, with 12 bases sitting between them. In nucleotides, the CDR3 is TGTGCCAGTAGTCGGGCGGGTTCACCCCTCCACTTT. It yields the protein CASSRAGSPLHF.

Comment on this clonotype: A read error may be the cause here, since a much bigger clone is one base away. The chain recombines TRBV5-6 with TRBJ1-6; 10 bases map to TRBD1. CDR3 length: 13 residues. Germline loops: CDR1 SGHDT, CDR2 YYEEEE. After removal of 7 bases from V and 9 bases from J, the junction contained 4 bases not matched to a gene. The CDR3 bases are TGTGCCAGCTTCCGACAGGGGGCTTCACCCCTCCACTTT. Its protein is CASFRQGASPLHF. The variable domain in full, with the rest retrieved from reference TRBV5-6 and TRBJ1-6, is DAGVTQSPTHLIKTRGQQVTLRCSPKSGHDTVSWYQQALGQGPQFIFQYYEEEERQRGNFPDRFSGHQFPNYSSELNVNALLLGDSALYLCASFRQGASPLHFGNGTRLTVT.

As for this clonotype: A junction boundary mismatches the germline segment, possibly from a read error. The V and J genes are TRBV29-1 and TRBJ2-2; tentatively, D is TRBD1 (6 bases). Germline-derived CDR1 and CDR2 are SQVTM and ANQGSEA. This CDR3 spans 15 amino acids. CDR3 nucleotide sequence: TGCAGCGTTGAAACTAGGGGGAGAAAAATCGGGGAGCTGTTATTT. Its protein product is CSVETRGRKIGELLF.

Ten or more counts support this clonotype. J is TRBJ1-1 and V is TRBV11-3; tentative D call: TRBD1 (6 bases). The germline V gene has CDR1 SGHNT and CDR2 YENEEA. CDR3 length: 13 residues. V lost 4 bases, J lost 8 bases, and 14 bases lay in between. DNA of the CDR3: TGTGCCAGCAGCTCCGGGGGCAGACGCGAAGCTTTCTTT. It codes for CASSSGGRREAFF.

This clonotype was picked up one time. An end of the junction does not agree with germline; a read error may underlie this. The gene calls are TRBV29-1 and TRBJ2-2, with 11 bases lining up with TRBD2. There are 15 residues in the CDR3. Germline values: CDR1 SQVTM, CDR2 ANQGSEA. The CDR3 loop reads CSVETSGRKTEELIF. The CDR3 DNA follows: TGCAGCGTTGAAACTAGCGGGAGAAAAACAGAGGAGCTGATTTTT.

To note about this clonotype: An end of the junction differs from the germline gene, which may be a read error. The rearrangement uses TRBV4-3 and TRBJ2-3, with D uncertain. Germline values: CDR1 LGHNA, CDR2 YSLEER. This CDR3 is 16 amino acids long. As DNA, the CDR3 is TGCGCCAGCAGCCAAGAAAAGGATCTGGGCACAGATACGCGGTATTTT. Its protein is CASSQEKDLGTDTRYF.

In the case of this clonotype: The junction shows a germline mismatch at one end, possibly a read error. The gene calls are TRBV13 and TRBJ2-7; unclear D gene. This CDR3 region has 14 residues. Germline assignment: CDR1 PRHDT and CDR2 FYEKMQ (reference sequence). CDR3 sequence reads: CAGSSQLVGYEQYF. As DNA, the CDR3 is TGTGCCGGCAGCTCCCAGTTAGTGGGCTACGAGCAGTACTTC.

The V call is TRBV13, the J call TRBJ2-3, with TRBD2 matching 10 bases. Per the germline V gene, CDR1 is PRHDT and CDR2 is FYEKMQ (reference sequence). Trimming took 4 bases from V and 4 from J; bases not matched to a gene: 14. This CDR3 has 18 amino acids. The CDR3 region has the DNA TGTGCCAGCAGCTCTTGCAATAGAAGGACTAGCGGCGCAGATACGCAGTATTTT. This translates into CASSSCNRRTSGADTQYF.

Of note for this clonotype: One base away lies a much larger clone, so this may be a sequencing read error. The rearrangement links TRBV10-2 to TRBJ2-7; TRBD1 matches 7 bases. Germline V gives CDR1 WSHSY, CDR2 SAAADI. The CDR3 has 14 amino acids. For the CDR3, the DNA is TGCACCAGCACGCGACAGGGCAGCTCCTACGAGCAGTACTTC. This sequence encodes CTSTRQGSSYEQYF.